The clone carrying this T cell receptor beta chain was seen once. Antigen unknown. The source of the sample is a study of T cell repertoires in ileal Crohn's disease. Points from the study as a whole: Active smokers at surgery had more clonal expansions than non-smokers.

Assay used: immunoSEQ multiplex PCR; TCRdb lists only in-frame clones, some missing. The sample carries about 7,200 clones, around 72% recorded once. The CDR3 loop spans 14 amino acids. Germline V gene lookup returns CDR1 MDHEN and CDR2 SYDVKM. The gene calls are TRBV28 and TRBJ2-5; 8 bases match TRBD1. TRBJ2-7 matches the DNA end more closely, so the J call is doubtful. The sample comprised ileal tissue. The sequence came from an adult with Crohn's disease. The DNA for the CDR3 is TGTGCCAGCAGGGCCCGGGGACAGGCCTACGAGCAGTACTTC. It translates to CASRARGQAYEQYF.